A single T cell receptor beta chain is shown here with its context. Its antigen is still unknown. The table came from immunoSEQ multiplex PCR; TCRdb's copy has only in-frame clones and leaves some out. The sample carries more than 9,500 clones, just under 90% recorded once. This sample stems from a study of regulatory dendritic cells for organ transplantation. About the research overall: Regulatory dendritic cells came from monocytes given vitamin D3 and IL-10.

This CDR3 is 14 amino acids long. Germline lookup yields CDR1 GTSNPN and CDR2 SVGIG (reference sequence). V lost 2 bases, J lost 4 bases, and 14 bases lay in between. Findings and limits, study-wide: Mature dendritic cells appeared to drive more memory CD8+ clonal expansion than regulatory ones.

Allogeneic regulatory or mature dendritic cells were co-cultured for less than six days with CFSE-labeled sorted T cells at 1:10. The source of this sequence is a human donor in good health. The chain carries TRBV30 and TRBJ1-1, with D possibly being TRBD1 (5 bases). The sequenced sample was naive CD8+ T cells from blood cultured with regulatory dendritic cells. Documented subset: CD45RA+ naive T cells. CDR3 nucleotides: TGTGCCTGGAGTACAACAGGTGTGAGCACTGAAGCTTTCTTT. It translates to CAWSTTGVSTEAFF.